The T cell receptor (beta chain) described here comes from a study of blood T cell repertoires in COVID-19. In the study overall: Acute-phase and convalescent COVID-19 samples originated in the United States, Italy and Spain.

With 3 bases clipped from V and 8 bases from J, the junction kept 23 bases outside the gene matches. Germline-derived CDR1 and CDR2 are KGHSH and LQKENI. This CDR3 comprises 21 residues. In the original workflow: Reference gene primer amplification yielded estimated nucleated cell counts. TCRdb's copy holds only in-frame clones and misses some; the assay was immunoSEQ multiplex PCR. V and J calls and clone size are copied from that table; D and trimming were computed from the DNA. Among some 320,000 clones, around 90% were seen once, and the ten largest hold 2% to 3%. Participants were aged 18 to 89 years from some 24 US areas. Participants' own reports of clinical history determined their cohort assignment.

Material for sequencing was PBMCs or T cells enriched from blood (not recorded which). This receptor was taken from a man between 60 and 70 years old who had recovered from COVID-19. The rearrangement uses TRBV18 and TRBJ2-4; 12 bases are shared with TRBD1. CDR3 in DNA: TGTGCCAGCTCACCGACGACCACGGGACAGGGGGCGTCCGGAGGTCTTGACATTCAGTACTTC. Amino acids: CASSPTTTGQGASGGLDIQYF. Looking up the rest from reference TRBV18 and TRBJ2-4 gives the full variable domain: NAGVMQNPRHLVRRRGQEARLRCSPMKGHSHVYWYRQLPEEGLKFMVYLQKENIIDESGMPKERFSAEFPKEGPSILRIQQVVRGDSAAYFCASSPTTTGQGASGGLDIQYFGAGTRLSVL.